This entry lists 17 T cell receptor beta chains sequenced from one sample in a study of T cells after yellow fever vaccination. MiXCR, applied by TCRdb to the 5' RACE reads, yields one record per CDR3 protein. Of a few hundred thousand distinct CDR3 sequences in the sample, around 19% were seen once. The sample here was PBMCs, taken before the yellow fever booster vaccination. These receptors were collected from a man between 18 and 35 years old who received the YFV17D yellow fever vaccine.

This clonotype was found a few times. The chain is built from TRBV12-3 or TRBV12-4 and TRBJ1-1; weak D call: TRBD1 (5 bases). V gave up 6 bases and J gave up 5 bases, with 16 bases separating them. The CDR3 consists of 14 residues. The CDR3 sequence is CASSLRGRGTEAFF. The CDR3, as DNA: TGTGCCAGCAGCTTACGGGGCCGTGGTACTGAAGCTTTCTTT.

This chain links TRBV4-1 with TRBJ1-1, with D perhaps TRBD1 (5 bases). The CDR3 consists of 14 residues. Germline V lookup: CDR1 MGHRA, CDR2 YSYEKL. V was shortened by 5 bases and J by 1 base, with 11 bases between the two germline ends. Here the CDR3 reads CASSYRDGNTEAFF. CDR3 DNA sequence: TGCGCCAGCAGCTATCGGGACGGGAACACTGAAGCTTTCTTT.

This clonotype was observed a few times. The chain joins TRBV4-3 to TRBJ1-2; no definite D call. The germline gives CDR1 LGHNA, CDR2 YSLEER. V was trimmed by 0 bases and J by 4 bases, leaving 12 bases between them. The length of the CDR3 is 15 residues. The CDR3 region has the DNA TGCGCCAGCAGCCAAGATCTAGAGGGCGGCTATGGCTACACCTTC. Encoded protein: CASSQDLEGGYGYTF.

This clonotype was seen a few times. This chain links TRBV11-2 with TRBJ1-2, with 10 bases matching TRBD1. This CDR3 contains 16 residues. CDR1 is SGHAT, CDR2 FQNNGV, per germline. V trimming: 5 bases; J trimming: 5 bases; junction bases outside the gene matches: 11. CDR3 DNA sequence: TGTGCCAGCAGCCCGGGGACAGGGGATGTTTGGTATGGCTACACCTTC. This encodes CASSPGTGDVWYGYTF.

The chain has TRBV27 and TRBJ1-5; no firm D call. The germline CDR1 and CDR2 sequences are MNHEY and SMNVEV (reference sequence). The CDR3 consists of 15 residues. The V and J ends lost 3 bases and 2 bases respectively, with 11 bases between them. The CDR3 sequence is CASSFRSTGNQPQHF. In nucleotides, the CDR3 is TGTGCCAGCAGTTTCCGCAGCACGGGCAATCAGCCCCAGCATTTT.

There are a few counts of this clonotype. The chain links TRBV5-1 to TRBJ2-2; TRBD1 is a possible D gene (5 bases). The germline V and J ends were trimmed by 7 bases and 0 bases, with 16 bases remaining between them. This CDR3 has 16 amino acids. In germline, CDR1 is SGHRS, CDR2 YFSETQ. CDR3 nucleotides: TGCGCCAGCGGGAAACTCCAGGGTACGAACACCGGGGAGCTGTTTTTT. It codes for CASGKLQGTNTGELFF.

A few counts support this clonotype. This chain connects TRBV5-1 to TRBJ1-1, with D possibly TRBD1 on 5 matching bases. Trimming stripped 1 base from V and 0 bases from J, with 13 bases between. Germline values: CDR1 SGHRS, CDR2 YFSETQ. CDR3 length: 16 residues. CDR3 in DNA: TGCGCCAGCAGCTTGAGGCAGGGTACCATGAACACTGAAGCTTTCTTT. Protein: CASSLRQGTMNTEAFF.

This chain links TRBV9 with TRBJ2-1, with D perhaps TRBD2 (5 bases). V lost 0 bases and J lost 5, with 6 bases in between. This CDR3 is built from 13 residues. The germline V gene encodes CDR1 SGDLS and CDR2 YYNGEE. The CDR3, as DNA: TGTGCCAGCAGCGTAGTCGGGGACAATGAGCAGTTCTTC. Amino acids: CASSVVGDNEQFF.

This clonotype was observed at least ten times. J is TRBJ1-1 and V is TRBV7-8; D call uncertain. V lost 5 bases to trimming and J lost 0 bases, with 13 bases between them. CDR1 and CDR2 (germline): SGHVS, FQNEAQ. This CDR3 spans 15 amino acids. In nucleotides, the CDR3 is TGTGCCAGCAGCCGTATGAATGGGGTGAACACTGAAGCTTTCTTT. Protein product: CASSRMNGVNTEAFF.

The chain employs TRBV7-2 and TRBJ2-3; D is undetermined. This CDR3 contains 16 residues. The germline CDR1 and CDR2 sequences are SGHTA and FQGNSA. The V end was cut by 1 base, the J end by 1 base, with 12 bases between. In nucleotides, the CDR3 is TGTGCCAGCAGCTTAGTGTCCACCCCCGGCACAGATACGCAGTATTTT. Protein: CASSLVSTPGTDTQYF.

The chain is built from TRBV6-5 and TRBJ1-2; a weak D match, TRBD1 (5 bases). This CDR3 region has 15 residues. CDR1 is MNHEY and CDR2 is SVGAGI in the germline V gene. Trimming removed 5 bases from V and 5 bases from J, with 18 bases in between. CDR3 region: CASSTSGTGLYGYTF. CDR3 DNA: TGTGCCAGCAGTACATCCGGGACGGGGCTATATGGCTACACCTTC.

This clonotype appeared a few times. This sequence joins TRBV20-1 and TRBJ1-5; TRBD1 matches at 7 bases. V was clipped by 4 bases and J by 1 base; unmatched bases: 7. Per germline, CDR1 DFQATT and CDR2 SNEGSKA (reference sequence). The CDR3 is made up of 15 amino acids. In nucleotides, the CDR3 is TGCAGTGCTAAGCTACGACAGGGCAGCAATCAGCCCCAGCATTTT. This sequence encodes CSAKLRQGSNQPQHF.

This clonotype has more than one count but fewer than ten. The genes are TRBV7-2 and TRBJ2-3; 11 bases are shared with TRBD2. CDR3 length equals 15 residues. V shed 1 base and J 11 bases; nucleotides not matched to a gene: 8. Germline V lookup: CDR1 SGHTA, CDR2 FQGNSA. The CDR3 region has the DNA TGTGCCAGCAGCTTAGGTGCTAGCGGGGGGAATCGGCAGTATTTT. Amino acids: CASSLGASGGNRQYF.

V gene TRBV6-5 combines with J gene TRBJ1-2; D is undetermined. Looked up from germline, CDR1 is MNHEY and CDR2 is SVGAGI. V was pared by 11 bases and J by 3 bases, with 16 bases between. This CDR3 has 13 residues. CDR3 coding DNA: TGTGCCGGCGGGCATCCTTGGGACTATGGCTACACCTTC. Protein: CAGGHPWDYGYTF.

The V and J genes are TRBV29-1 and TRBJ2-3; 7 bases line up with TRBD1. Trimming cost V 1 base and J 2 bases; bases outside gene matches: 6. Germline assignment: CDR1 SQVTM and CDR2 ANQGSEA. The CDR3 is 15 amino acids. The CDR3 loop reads CSVEGDSEHTDTQYF. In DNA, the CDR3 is TGCAGCGTTGAAGGGGACAGCGAGCACACAGATACGCAGTATTTT.

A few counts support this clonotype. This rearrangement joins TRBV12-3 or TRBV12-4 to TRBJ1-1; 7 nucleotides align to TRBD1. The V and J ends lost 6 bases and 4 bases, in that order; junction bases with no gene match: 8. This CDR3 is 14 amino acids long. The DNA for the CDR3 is TGTGCCAGCAGCTTCCGGACAGGTGCCACTGAAGCTTTCTTT. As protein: CASSFRTGATEAFF.

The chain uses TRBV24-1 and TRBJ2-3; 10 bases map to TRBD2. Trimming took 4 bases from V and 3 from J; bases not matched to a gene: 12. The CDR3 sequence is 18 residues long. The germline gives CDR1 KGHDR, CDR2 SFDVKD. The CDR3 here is CATSDRAGGHSLTDTQYF. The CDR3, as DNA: TGTGCCACCAGTGACCGAGCGGGGGGGCATTCGTTGACAGATACGCAGTATTTT.